This T cell receptor beta chain derives from a study of blood T cell repertoires in COVID-19. Germline V CDR1 and CDR2: SGHTA, FQGNSA. The V segment lost 0 bases and the J segment 12 bases; nucleotides outside the gene matches: 13. The CDR3 covers 16 residues. This clone was observed once. Sequencing used immunoSEQ multiplex PCR; TCRdb keeps in-frame clones, though not all of them. Of about 260,000 clones in the sample, about 88% are singletons; the top ten hold around 3%. This sequence originates from a woman aged 45 to 65 who had recovered from COVID-19. Sequencing used PBMCs or T cells enriched from blood (not recorded which). The chain is built from TRBV7-2 and TRBJ2-1; 8 bases are shared with TRBD2. CDR3 sequence: CASSLAPAGANGGQFF. CDR3 DNA: TGTGCCAGCAGCTTAGCCCCAGCGGGAGCGAATGGTGGGCAGTTCTTC.